This T cell receptor beta chain is drawn from a study of CD8+ T cells in alopecia areata. Findings of the study overall: Researchers report lesional scalp, most notably alopecia totalis/universalis, outstripped normal scalp in clonality.

In each case, RNA was isolated and then reverse transcribed into cDNA as the sequencing template. The protocol was immunoSEQ multiplex PCR, while the TCRdb copy is restricted to in-frame clones and leaves out a portion. In the table there are 79,000 or so clones, around 61% of which are singletons. Treatment noted: oral pan-JAK inhibitor, 5-10 mg twice daily. J lost 5 bases, V lost 6 bases, and 16 bases had no gene match. The CDR3 length is 18 residues. Germline assignment: CDR1 SGHTS and CDR2 YDEGEE. Judged by abundance, this clone is medium-sized. The antigen is undetermined. The clonotype originates from a human donor with alopecia areata. The source material was CD8+ T cells sorted from blood, sampled at week 24, from a patient treated with tofacitinib. The chain carries TRBV5-8 and TRBJ2-2, with TRBD2 identical over 10 bases. The CDR3 DNA follows: TGTGCCAGCATCATTCAGGGGGCTAGCGGGAGAGAGACCGGGGAGCTGTTTTTT. Residues: CASIIQGASGRETGELFF. The complete variable domain, with remaining parts taken from reference TRBV5-8 and TRBJ2-2, reads EAGVTQSPTHLIKTRGQQATLRCSPISGHTSVYWYQQALGLGLQFLLWYDEGEERNRGNFPPRFSGRQFPNYSSELNVNALELEDSALYLCASIIQGASGRETGELFFGEGSRLTVL.